The TCR beta chain under discussion was sequenced for a study of blood T cell repertoires in COVID-19 (dated by TCRdb to the early 2020s). Turning to the overall study: Collaborator samples came from the United States, Italy and Spain and covered acute and convalescent phases of COVID-19. The repertoires were released in a freely available public database meant as a resource for research on the immune response to SARS-CoV-2. Where HLA class I and class II types were available, the types were taken from metadata supplied by the sample provider, not from assay-based typing. Deeply sampled blood TCRbeta repertoires from subjects exposed to, actively infected with, or recovered from COVID-19 were included in the dataset. The samples were drawn from the first 160 participants of the ongoing ImmuneRACE study and from over a thousand subjects provided by 6 global collaborators. The prospective study material was composed of cDNA or gDNA derived from T cells, B-cell-depleted T cells, or PBMCs. The sample metadata nearly always contained a de-identified subject ID, COVID-19 status, age in years and sex. Summary of the overall study and its limitations: The quantity of clinical and demographic metadata differed by source and by participant and was supplied without curation.

Comment on this clone: Its binding antigen is unknown. Nothing much larger sits one base from this clone, and base qualities are not available.

TCRbeta CDR3 regions were amplified from genomic DNA by means of the immunoSEQ Assay, a bias-controlled multiplex PCR. The paper's data handling went like this. Nucleated cell counts per sample were estimated from amplification of reference gene primers within the assay. Sequence reads were collapsed and filtered to measure the absolute abundance of every unique TCRbeta CDR3 rearrangement. For each sample, productive Simpson clonality was calculated as the square root of Simpson's diversity index over productive rearrangements. TCRdb carries this immuneACCESS record with in-frame sequences only. Its versions omit some clonotypes, under half of them owing to an unresolved V gene in the studies checked, with the rest unexplained. Clonal size and the V and J genes are those of that table, whereas D and trimming came from the DNA. The table for this sample lists 250,000 or so clones; roughly 86% of them were counted only once. Together, the top ten hold over 6% of the sample.

Each collaborating institution followed its own protocols to collect whole blood in K2EDTA tubes. Collaborator samples were shipped for TCRbeta analysis as frozen whole blood, isolated PBMCs, or DNA extracted from either sample type. The CDR3 runs 16 residues from the cysteine to the phenylalanine. The CDR3 DNA has 48 bases and is translated from base 1. CDR1 is given as SGHAT and CDR2 as FQNNGV, both from the germline V gene. V sheds 1 base and J sheds 5 bases, leaving 14 bases between their ends. The TCR sequence derives from a woman in her 70s with active or convalescent COVID-19. In this chain, TRBV11-2 is recombined with TRBJ2-2, and TRBD1 may be the D gene, going by 6 matching bases. Sequences were obtained from peripheral blood. The CDR3 reads CASSLVPVRGTGELFF. The nucleotide sequence is given as TGTGCCAGCAGCTTAGTCCCGGTGAGGGGGACCGGGGAGCTGTTTTTT.